The rows below give T cell receptor beta chains drawn from one sample of a study of human T cells and chemical hapten exposure. TCRdb re-called the RACE reads with MiXCR, one entry per CDR3 protein. The sample lists 300,000 to 450,000 distinct CDR3 sequences, approximately 5% seen once, with just over 2.5% in the top ten. The sequences come from whole blood, collected in connection with sensitization to the hapten diphenylcyclopropenone (DPC). The receptors derive from a woman between 45 and 60 years old with alopecia areata. Some clones in this sample may be carry-over from other donors' samples. The CDR3 runs from the conserved cysteine through the conserved F or W. Fields, in order: V gene, J gene, D gene, clone size, CDR3 protein, CDR3 DNA. A D gene is named only where the DNA matches it firmly. Expanded clones are given a class, and other clones once, few, many or no size at all.

>TRBV7-2|TRBJ2-5|NA|NA
CASSLRGLGATQYF
TGTGCCAGCAGCTTACGAGGTCTAGGGGCGACCCAGTACTTC
>TRBV5-1|TRBJ2-3|TRBD1|many
CASSSGTGSGDTQYF
TGCGCCAGCAGCTCCGGGACAGGGTCCGGGGATACGCAGTATTTT
>TRBV9|TRBJ1-1|TRBD1|many
CASSPQGAGTEAFF
TGTGCCAGCAGCCCACAGGGGGCAGGCACTGAAGCTTTCTTT
>TRBV27|TRBJ2-7|TRBD1|few
CASSPPTGGGEQYF
TGTGCCAGCAGTCCTCCGACAGGGGGCGGCGAGCAGTACTTC
>TRBV5-6|TRBJ2-3|NA|once
CASSRGQFTDTQYF
TGTGCCAGCAGCCGCGGACAGTTCACAGATACGCAGTATTTT
>TRBV9|TRBJ1-2|NA|many
CASSVEYTRTEYGYTF
TGTGCCAGCAGCGTAGAGTATACGCGGACAGAATATGGCTACACCTTC
>TRBV6-5|TRBJ1-2|NA|NA
CASRGVPWGYTF
TGTGCCAGCAGGGGGGTTCCTTGGGGCTACACCTTC
>TRBV7-8|TRBJ2-6|NA|many
CASSLGIPGSGANVLTF
TGTGCCAGCAGCTTGGGTATACCGGGCTCTGGGGCCAACGTCCTGACTTTC
>TRBV29-1|TRBJ2-5|TRBD2|NA
CSVTEGASGETQYF
TGCAGCGTTACCGAAGGGGCTAGCGGAGAGACCCAGTACTTC
>TRBV5-4|TRBJ2-3|NA|few
CASSLGPGWADTQYF
TGTGCCAGCAGCTTAGGTCCTGGATGGGCAGATACGCAGTATTTT
>TRBV20-1|TRBJ2-1|NA|many
CSASTESSYNEQFF
TGCAGTGCTTCGACAGAGAGCTCCTACAATGAGCAGTTCTTC
>TRBV28|TRBJ2-6|NA|many
CASTAGFSGANVLTF
TGTGCCAGCACCGCAGGGTTCTCCGGGGCCAACGTCCTGACTTTC
>TRBV7-2|TRBJ2-7|TRBD1|few
CASSISGTETYEQYF
TGTGCCAGCAGCATCTCCGGGACAGAGACCTACGAGCAGTACTTC
>TRBV5-6|TRBJ1-3|NA|few
CASSLGETRRFSGNTIYF
TGTGCCAGCAGCTTGGGCGAGACAAGGCGCTTCTCTGGAAACACCATATATTTT
>TRBV7-3|TRBJ1-5|TRBD1|few
CASSPSGGSNQPQHF
TGTGCCAGCAGCCCATCAGGGGGCAGCAATCAGCCCCAGCATTTT
>TRBV7-2|TRBJ2-3|NA|many
CASSLDWGTDTQYF
TGTGCCAGCAGCTTAGATTGGGGCACAGATACGCAGTATTTT
>TRBV4-3|TRBJ2-3|NA|NA
CASKGTSTDTQYF
TGCGCCAGCAAGGGGACCTCCACAGATACGCAGTATTTT